The 17 T cell receptor beta chains reported below all come from one sample, sequenced in a study of identical twins. TCRdb analysed the 5' RACE reads with MiXCR anew, one entry per CDR3 protein. The sample shows roughly 490,000 distinct CDR3 sequences, around an eighth of them seen only once. These data were also reused for a study on yellow fever vaccine responses in identical twins.

Specimen: CD4+ T cells sorted from blood. The receptors shown here come from a young woman in good health.

The table lists this clonotype with a few counts. The chain combines TRBV19 with TRBJ2-7, with 12 nucleotides matching TRBD2. This CDR3 comprises 14 residues. Germline values: CDR1 LNHDA, CDR2 SQIVND (reference sequence). V lost 9 bases to trimming and J lost 5 bases; unmatched junction nucleotides: 8. CDR3 amino acids: CASQTSGSLDEQYF. DNA of the CDR3: TGTGCCAGCCAGACTAGCGGGAGTTTGGACGAGCAGTACTTC.

The chain employs TRBV5-1 and TRBJ2-7; D may correspond to TRBD1 or TRBD2 (5 bases each). The CDR3 is 14 residues long. Germline V gene sequence: CDR1 SGHRS, CDR2 YFSETQ. Trimming shortened V by 2 bases and J by 2 bases, and 11 bases separated the two germline ends. The CDR3 DNA is TGCGCCAGCAGCTTCACGGGACCCACCTACGAGCAGTACTTC. Protein sequence: CASSFTGPTYEQYF.

This clonotype occurred a few times. The rearrangement links TRBV9 to TRBJ2-2; the D gene could be TRBD1 or TRBD2 (5 bases each). Germline V gene sequence: CDR1 SGDLS, CDR2 YYNGEE. V lost 3 bases and J 2 bases, leaving 11 bases between the germline ends. CDR3 length equals 15 residues. Written as DNA, the CDR3 is TGTGCCAGCAGCGCACTTGGGGGAAACACCGGGGAGCTGTTTTTT. Translated, it gives CASSALGGNTGELFF. Full variable domain (remainder filled in from reference TRBV9 and TRBJ2-2): DSGVTQTPKHLITATGQRVTLRCSPRSGDLSVYWYQQSLDQGLQFLIQYYNGEERAKGNILERFSAQQFPDLHSELNLSSLELGDSALYFCASSALGGNTGELFFGEGSRLTVL.

In this sample, this clonotype turned up a few times. This chain links TRBV27 with TRBJ2-1; 15 bases align to TRBD2. This CDR3 has 17 amino acids. CDR1 is MNHEY and CDR2 is SMNVEV in the germline V gene (reference sequence). J was trimmed by 4 bases and V by 6 bases; bases with no gene match: 7. CDR3 sequence (DNA): TGTGCCAGCAGACTAGGGACTAGCGGGAGGAGTTACAATGAGCAGTTCTTC. This gives the protein CASRLGTSGRSYNEQFF.

This clonotype was counted many times. The chain is built from TRBV6-1 and TRBJ2-2; weak D call: TRBD1 (6 bases). The germline V gene has CDR1 MNHNS and CDR2 SASEGT. V dropped 8 bases and J dropped 7 bases, with 17 bases sitting between them. CDR3 length equals 14 residues. The CDR3 spells CASEPGTKSGELFF. The CDR3 nucleotides read TGTGCCAGCGAACCGGGGACAAAGAGCGGGGAGCTGTTTTTT.

This clonotype was picked up a small number of times. V is TRBV7-9 and J is TRBJ2-7; D is tentatively TRBD1 or TRBD2 (5 bases each). This CDR3 has 14 amino acids. CDR1 is SEHNR and CDR2 is FQNEAQ in the germline V gene (reference sequence). Trimming removed 0 bases from V and 6 bases from J, with 12 bases in between. Here the CDR3 DNA reads TGTGCCAGCAGCTTAGCAGGGGAGTACAGCGAGCAGTACTTC. The encoded protein is CASSLAGEYSEQYF. The whole variable domain, remainder taken from reference TRBV7-9 and TRBJ2-7, is DTGVSQNPRHKITKRGQNVTFRCDPISEHNRLYWYRQTLGQGPEFLTYFQNEAQLEKSRLLSDRFSAERPKGSFSTLEIQRTEQGDSAMYLCASSLAGEYSEQYFGPGTRLTVT.

The V gene is TRBV7-2, the J gene TRBJ2-5; the match to TRBD1 covers 8 bases. This CDR3 comprises 16 residues. V was pared by 7 bases and J by 4 bases, with 14 bases of the junction left unmatched. Per germline, CDR1 SGHTA and CDR2 FQGNSA. CDR3 residues: CASNGQGDPTIETQYF. The CDR3 DNA follows: TGTGCCAGCAACGGACAGGGCGATCCTACTATAGAGACCCAGTACTTC.

This clonotype has just a few counts. The rearrangement uses TRBV5-6 and TRBJ2-1, with D possibly matching TRBD1 (7 bases). CDR3 size: 14 residues. Germline CDR1 and CDR2: SGHDT and YYEEEE. V lost 2 bases and J 5 bases, leaving 11 bases between the germline ends. CDR3 coding DNA: TGTGCCAGCAGCTTTCAGGGGGGTCACAATGAGCAGTTCTTC. Amino acids: CASSFQGGHNEQFF. Supplemented by reference TRBV5-6 and TRBJ2-1, the full variable domain reads DAGVTQSPTHLIKTRGQQVTLRCSPKSGHDTVSWYQQALGQGPQFIFQYYEEEERQRGNFPDRFSGHQFPNYSSELNVNALLLGDSALYLCASSFQGGHNEQFFGPGTRLTVL.

With regard to this clonotype: Given a much more abundant clone one base away, this may be a read error. The V call is TRBV3-1, the J call TRBJ2-5; 8 bases map to TRBD1. The CDR3 consists of 14 residues. CDR1 is LGHDT and CDR2 is YNNKEL in the germline V gene (reference sequence). The J segment lost 5 bases and the V segment lost 1 base, leaving 3 bases of the junction unmatched. The DNA for the CDR3 is TGTGCCAGCAGCCAAGGGACAGGGTTCGAGACCCAGTACTTC. Amino acid sequence: CASSQGTGFETQYF.

V gene TRBV12-3 or TRBV12-4 combines with J gene TRBJ1-6; D ambiguous. V shed 5 bases and J shed 1 base, with 18 bases lying between them. The CDR3 extends over 18 amino acids. This CDR3 is CASSHRELGSSYNSPLHF. The CDR3 DNA reads TGTGCCAGCAGTCACCGGGAGCTAGGAAGTTCCTATAATTCACCCCTCCACTTT.

This clonotype has a count of ten or more. The chain joins TRBV29-1 to TRBJ2-7; D possibly corresponds to TRBD2 (5 bases). The CDR3 spans 15 residues. CDR1 SQVTM and CDR2 ANQGSEA come from the germline V gene. V lost 1 base and J 1 base, leaving 14 bases between the germline ends. The CDR3 spells CSVEAVWGVSYEQYF. CDR3 in DNA: TGCAGCGTTGAAGCGGTATGGGGAGTATCCTACGAGCAGTACTTC.

The chain recombines TRBV30 with TRBJ1-1; TRBD1 might be the D (5 bases). V shed 6 bases and J shed 1 base, with 18 bases lying between them. The germline V gene encodes CDR1 GTSNPN and CDR2 SVGIG (reference sequence). There are 15 residues in the CDR3. The CDR3 region is CACQRPGRENTEAFF. The CDR3 coding sequence is TGTGCCTGCCAACGACCGGGACGGGAGAACACTGAAGCTTTCTTT.

The chain is built from TRBV4-3 and TRBJ1-2; D perhaps matches TRBD1 (5 bases). V shed 0 bases and J shed 4 bases, with 12 bases lying between them. This CDR3 is 15 amino acids long. Per the germline V gene, CDR1 is LGHNA and CDR2 is YSLEER. This CDR3 is CASSQDIKGPYGYTF. CDR3 bases: TGCGCCAGCAGCCAAGATATTAAGGGGCCCTATGGCTACACCTTC.

This clonotype was counted a few times. The chain is built from TRBV11-1 and TRBJ2-5; D is perhaps TRBD2 (5 bases). This CDR3 region has 15 residues. Germline V gene sequence: CDR1 SGHAT, CDR2 FQDESV (reference sequence). The V and J ends lost 4 bases and 5 bases respectively, with 17 bases between them. CDR3 nucleotides: TGTGCCAGCAGCTCCCCGGGCCTAGCTCGGGAGACCCAGTACTTC. Translation: CASSSPGLARETQYF.

This clonotype appeared a few times. The chain couples TRBV20-1 to TRBJ2-5; TRBD1 matches at 7 bases. This CDR3 has 14 residues. Germline V gives CDR1 DFQATT, CDR2 SNEGSKA (reference sequence). The V and J ends lost 6 bases and 2 bases, in that order; junction bases with no gene match: 9. CDR3 in DNA: TGCAGTGCCCCAGGACAGGATCATCAAGAGACCCAGTACTTC. As protein: CSAPGQDHQETQYF.

A single count supports this clonotype. This sequence joins TRBV30 and TRBJ2-3; 9 bases align to TRBD2. The CDR3 has 18 residues. V was clipped by 4 bases and J by 5 bases; unmatched bases: 19. In germline, CDR1 is GTSNPN, CDR2 SVGIG (reference sequence). The CDR3 coding sequence is TGTGCCTGGACCCTCCGGCGGGAGGGCCGAGTTTTTCGAGATACGCAGTATTTT. Its translation is CAWTLRREGRVFRDTQYF.

The J gene is TRBJ1-4, the V gene TRBV15, with a weak D call TRBD1 (5 bases). Per the germline V gene, CDR1 is LNHNV and CDR2 is YYDKDF (reference sequence). Trimming removed 0 bases at V and 8 bases at J, with 13 bases between. The CDR3 spans 15 residues. CDR3 nucleotides: TGTGCCACCAGCAGAGATGCAGGGAGGGAGGAAAAACTGTTTTTT. Its translation: CATSRDAGREEKLFF.